The 30 T cell receptor beta chains presented below share a single source sample, sequenced in a study of CD8 T cells in ankylosing spondylitis. One entry per CDR3 protein, called by TCRdb with MiXCR from the 5' RACE reads. There are approximately 340,000 distinct CDR3 sequences in the sample; roughly 14% occur only once, and approximately 1% lies in the top ten. The sample consisted of blood, either unsorted or a sorted T cell fraction (not recorded which). These TCRs come from a male donor with ankylosing spondylitis or in good health (not recorded which).

V gene TRBV4-1 combines with J gene TRBJ2-1; D unresolved. Germline V CDR1 and CDR2: MGHRA, YSYEKL. CDR3 length: 13 residues. V was trimmed by 0 bases and J by 12 bases, leaving 12 bases between them. The CDR3 region is CASSQDFAYTQFF. CDR3 in DNA: TGCGCCAGCAGCCAAGACTTCGCCTACACGCAGTTCTTC.

This clonotype occurred many times. This chain links TRBV5-1 with TRBJ2-7; 7 nucleotides match TRBD1. The CDR3 has 13 residues. V dropped 4 bases and J dropped 3; count of bases not matched to a gene: 4. In germline, CDR1 is SGHRS, CDR2 YFSETQ. The CDR3 DNA follows: TGCGCCAGCAGCGGGACAGATTTCTACGAGCAGTACTTC. It translates to CASSGTDFYEQYF.

This clonotype was seen a few times. V gene TRBV5-1 combines with J gene TRBJ1-2, with D possibly TRBD1 on 5 matching bases. V shed 5 bases and J shed 0 bases, with 11 bases lying between them. Germline assignment: CDR1 SGHRS and CDR2 YFSETQ. The CDR3 is made up of 14 amino acids. The CDR3 DNA reads TGCGCCAGCAGTTTAGGGGAACCTAACTATGGCTACACCTTC. Protein product: CASSLGEPNYGYTF.

The genes are TRBV5-1 and TRBJ2-7, with 7 bases that match TRBD1. The CDR3 has 13 residues. Germline V CDR1 and CDR2: SGHRS, YFSETQ. V was pared by 4 bases and J by 2 bases, with 3 bases of the junction left unmatched. The CDR3 is CASSTGTAYEQYF. CDR3 DNA: TGCGCCAGCAGCACCGGGACAGCCTACGAGCAGTACTTC.

This clonotype showed up just a few times. This rearrangement joins TRBV5-1 to TRBJ1-5; perhaps TRBD1 as D (5 bases). Trimming removed 4 bases from V and 4 bases from J, with 12 bases in between. The CDR3 consists of 14 residues. Looked up from germline, CDR1 is SGHRS and CDR2 is YFSETQ. The CDR3: CASSTGTRNQPQHF. For the CDR3, the DNA is TGCGCCAGCAGCACCGGGACTCGGAATCAGCCCCAGCATTTT.

This chain links TRBV3-1 with TRBJ2-1; 9 nucleotides match TRBD1. V trimming: 5 bases; J trimming: 1 base; junction bases outside the gene matches: 6. This CDR3 has 16 residues. From germline, CDR1 is LGHDT and CDR2 YNNKEL (reference sequence). The CDR3 coding sequence is TGTGCCAGCAGCGGACTGGGACAGGGTTCCTACAATGAGCAGTTCTTC. This translates into CASSGLGQGSYNEQFF.

This clonotype was seen a handful of times. V is TRBV20-1 and J is TRBJ1-4; D is possibly TRBD1 (5 bases). V lost 6 bases and J lost 10, with 15 bases in between. This CDR3 has 12 residues. Germline CDR1 reads DFQATT; CDR2 reads SNEGSKA (reference sequence). The DNA for the CDR3 is TGCAGTGCCCTAGGACGGGGGGGAAAACTGTTTTTT. It encodes CSALGRGGKLFF.

This clonotype was counted at least ten times. This chain links TRBV5-1 with TRBJ2-3; 7 bases are shared with TRBD2. CDR1 is SGHRS and CDR2 is YFSETQ in the germline V gene. CDR3 length: 15 amino acids. V was pared by 3 bases and J by 2 bases, with 6 bases of the junction left unmatched. The CDR3 loop is CASSSGLPNTDTQYF. The CDR3 DNA follows: TGCGCCAGCAGCTCGGGACTACCGAACACAGATACGCAGTATTTT.

This clonotype has ten or more counts. CDR3 sequence reads: CASSLNGGELFF. The CDR3 coding sequence is TGCGCCAGCAGCTTGAATGGCGGGGAGCTGTTTTTT. The J gene is TRBJ2-2, the V gene TRBV5-1; D is ambiguous. Trimming stripped 1 base from V and 7 bases from J, with 5 bases between. Germline CDR1 and CDR2: SGHRS and YFSETQ. The CDR3 sequence is 12 residues long. Together with reference TRBV5-1 and TRBJ2-2, the CDR3 gives the full variable domain: KAGVTQTPRYLIKTRGQQVTLSCSPISGHRSVSWYQQTPGQGLQFLFEYFSETQRNKGNFPGRFSGRQFSNSRSEMNVSTLELGDSALYLCASSLNGGELFFGEGSRLTVL.

V and J are TRBV7-9 and TRBJ1-5, with 8 bases matching TRBD1. The CDR3 loop spans 16 amino acids. CDR1 and CDR2 (germline): SEHNR, FQNEAQ (reference sequence). V trimming: 5 bases; J trimming: 2 bases; junction bases outside the gene matches: 8. This CDR3 is CASSGNPGGGNQPQHF. For the CDR3, the DNA is TGTGCCAGCAGCGGCAACCCAGGGGGCGGCAATCAGCCCCAGCATTTT.

This chain uses TRBV6-1 with TRBJ1-5; D not resolved. V lost 3 bases to trimming and J lost 5 bases, with 5 bases between them. The CDR3 totals 12 residues. Germline CDR1 is MNHNS and CDR2 is SASEGT. CDR3 in DNA: TGTGCCAGCAGTGACAGGTATCAGCCCCAGCATTTT. Translation gives CASSDRYQPQHF.

In its sample, this clonotype was seen many times. This sequence joins TRBV5-5 and TRBJ2-1; the match to TRBD2 covers 8 bases. CDR3 size: 15 residues. The germline gives CDR1 SGHKS, CDR2 YYEKEE (reference sequence). Unmatched junction bases numbered 8, after V lost 0 bases and J lost 9 bases. The CDR3 sequence is CASSLEGGRWVEQFF. CDR3 coding DNA: TGTGCCAGCAGCTTGGAAGGCGGGAGGTGGGTTGAGCAGTTCTTC.

The chain employs TRBV9 and TRBJ2-3; TRBD1 might be the D (6 bases). Trimming shortened V by 4 bases and J by 1 base, and 13 bases separated the two germline ends. This CDR3 has 15 amino acids. Germline loops: CDR1 SGDLS, CDR2 YYNGEE. The CDR3 reads CASSSGDTRTDTQYF. DNA of the CDR3: TGTGCCAGCAGCTCTGGGGACACCCGCACAGATACGCAGTATTTT.

CDR3 protein: CASSPSGSISETQYF. The CDR3 nucleotides read TGTGCCAGCAGCCCTAGCGGGAGTATCTCGGAGACCCAGTACTTC. J is TRBJ2-5 and V is TRBV9, with 10 bases matching TRBD2. The CDR3 contains 15 residues. In germline, CDR1 is SGDLS, CDR2 YYNGEE. The V and J ends lost 4 bases and 5 bases, in that order; junction bases with no gene match: 8. The whole variable domain, remainder taken from reference TRBV9 and TRBJ2-5, is DSGVTQTPKHLITATGQRVTLRCSPRSGDLSVYWYQQSLDQGLQFLIQYYNGEERAKGNILERFSAQQFPDLHSELNLSSLELGDSALYFCASSPSGSISETQYFGPGTRLLVL.

The chain couples TRBV12-3 or TRBV12-4 to TRBJ1-1; 7 bases are a match to TRBD1. The CDR3 consists of 14 residues. V gave up 6 bases and J gave up 3 bases; unmatched junction bases: 7. This CDR3 reads CASSPTGWDTEAFF. In DNA, the CDR3 is TGTGCCAGCAGCCCGACAGGGTGGGACACTGAAGCTTTCTTT.

This clonotype was seen a few times. The CDR3 nucleotides are TGCGCCAGCAGCTCGGCCCAGGGGGGCACAGATACGCAGTATTTT. Translated, it gives CASSSAQGGTDTQYF. The V call is TRBV5-1, the J call TRBJ2-3, with 7 bases aligning to TRBD1. Looked up from germline, CDR1 is SGHRS and CDR2 is YFSETQ. V gave up 3 bases and J gave up 1 base; unmatched junction bases: 5. The CDR3 sequence is 15 residues long.

This clonotype showed up many times. This chain uses TRBV5-1 with TRBJ2-1; 8 bases match TRBD2. The trim removed 2 bases at V and 4 bases at J, leaving 17 bases unmatched. The CDR3 totals 19 residues. Looked up from germline, CDR1 is SGHRS and CDR2 is YFSETQ. The chain's CDR3 is CASSFTGGSGSSLYNEQFF. As DNA, the CDR3 is TGCGCCAGCAGCTTTACAGGAGGGAGCGGGAGTAGCCTTTACAATGAGCAGTTCTTC.

V gene TRBV6-1 combines with J gene TRBJ2-7; TRBD2 aligns across 10 bases. CDR1 is MNHNS and CDR2 is SASEGT in the germline V gene. CDR3 size: 16 residues. Trimming took 0 bases from V and 2 from J; bases not matched to a gene: 4. The CDR3, as DNA: TGTGCCAGCAGTGAAGCGGGACTAGCGAGCGCCTACGAGCAGTACTTC. As protein: CASSEAGLASAYEQYF.

This clonotype occurred a few times. The chain has TRBV7-2 and TRBJ2-1; D not certain. The CDR3 spans 12 residues. Trimming stripped 5 bases from V and 8 bases from J, with 10 bases between. Germline CDR1 SGHTA, CDR2 FQGNSA. The CDR3 reads CASSLLVDEQFF. The CDR3 DNA is TGTGCCAGCAGCCTCCTCGTGGATGAGCAGTTCTTC.

V is TRBV5-1 and J is TRBJ2-7; 11 nucleotides agree with TRBD2. The CDR3 sequence is 19 residues long. Germline values: CDR1 SGHRS, CDR2 YFSETQ. The V segment lost 6 bases and the J segment 3 bases; nucleotides outside the gene matches: 20. CDR3 protein: CASTRGAGQIAGGGYEQYF. CDR3 DNA sequence: TGCGCCAGCACGAGGGGAGCCGGACAAATAGCGGGAGGGGGCTACGAGCAGTACTTC.

The chain links TRBV12-3 or TRBV12-4 to TRBJ2-5, with D unresolved. The length of the CDR3 is 13 residues. V dropped 5 bases and J dropped 4 bases, with 11 bases sitting between them. The CDR3 DNA is TGTGCCAGCAGTCCCTGGGTTCGAGAGACCCAGTACTTC. This encodes CASSPWVRETQYF.

The V and J genes are TRBV5-1 and TRBJ2-5; D is possibly TRBD1 or TRBD2 (5 bases each). Per the germline V gene, CDR1 is SGHRS and CDR2 is YFSETQ. CDR3 length: 13 amino acids. V lost 8 bases to trimming and J lost 4 bases, with 15 bases between them. The CDR3, as DNA: TGCGCCAGTGGGTCAGGGACGGGAGAGACCCAGTACTTC. This codes for CASGSGTGETQYF.

The genes are TRBV11-2 and TRBJ2-2, with a possible D match to TRBD2 (6 bases). The V gene's germline CDR1 is SGHAT and CDR2 FQNNGV. There are 16 residues in the CDR3. V gave up 2 bases and J gave up 6 bases, with 16 bases separating them. This chain's CDR3 is CASSLQGGPHAGELFF. In DNA, the CDR3 is TGTGCCAGCAGCTTACAAGGAGGGCCCCACGCCGGGGAGCTGTTTTTT.

This rearrangement joins TRBV3-1 to TRBJ1-4; weak D call: TRBD1 (5 bases). The CDR3 is 11 amino acids. Germline values: CDR1 LGHDT, CDR2 YNNKEL (reference sequence). With 6 bases removed from V and 12 bases from J, the gap between germline ends came to 11 bases. DNA for the CDR3: TGTGCCAGCAGTTATATGGGGGAACTGTTTTTT. Protein: CASSYMGELFF.

As DNA, the CDR3 is TGTGCCAGCAGTTACTTCGGGGGCAATGAGCAGTTCTTC. It is translated as CASSYFGGNEQFF. The chain recombines TRBV6-5 with TRBJ2-1; maybe TRBD2 (6 bases). The CDR3 is 13 amino acids. Germline V gene sequence: CDR1 MNHEY, CDR2 SVGAGI. V lost 1 base and J lost 6, with 7 bases in between.

The CDR3 is CASSQDGASNSPLHF. DNA for the CDR3: TGTGCCAGCAGCCAAGATGGGGCTTCTAATTCACCCCTCCACTTT. The chain joins TRBV3-1 to TRBJ1-6, with TRBD1 as a possible D gene (5 bases). Germline-derived CDR1 and CDR2 are LGHDT and YNNKEL (reference sequence). Between the trimmed V and J ends, which lost 0 bases and 6 bases, there was a span of 9 bases. This CDR3 spans 15 amino acids.

This clonotype occurred a few times. The chain recombines TRBV10-3 with TRBJ2-3, with D unclear. The germline V and J ends were trimmed by 0 bases and 2 bases, with 0 bases remaining between them. The CDR3 is 12 residues long. In germline, CDR1 is ENHRY, CDR2 SYGVKD. The CDR3 reads CAISESTDTQYF. The CDR3 nucleotides are TGTGCCATCAGTGAGTCCACAGATACGCAGTATTTT.

This CDR3 is CASSLILGGSLYTEAFF. As DNA, the CDR3 is TGTGCCAGCAGTTTAATCCTTGGCGGCAGCTTGTACACTGAAGCTTTCTTT. V and J are TRBV12-3 or TRBV12-4 and TRBJ1-1, with unresolved D. Trimming left V 2 bases short and J 3 bases short, with 19 bases between. The CDR3 is made up of 17 amino acids.

The chain has TRBV30 and TRBJ2-2, with TRBD2 as a possible D gene (5 bases). V dropped 4 bases and J dropped 4 bases, with 10 bases sitting between them. In germline, CDR1 is GTSNPN, CDR2 SVGIG (reference sequence). The CDR3 has 13 amino acids. CDR3 DNA: TGTGCCTGGACCCAAAGCGGCACCGGGGAGCTGTTTTTT. Protein sequence: CAWTQSGTGELFF.

The chain uses TRBV7-9 and TRBJ1-1, with no clear D. Trimming took off 4 bases at V and 6 bases at J, with 12 bases between the two ends. The CDR3 is 13 residues long. CDR1 is SEHNR and CDR2 is FQNEAQ in the germline V gene (reference sequence). CDR3 in amino acids: CASSSRRYSEAFF. As DNA, the CDR3 is TGTGCCAGCAGCTCCCGCAGGTATTCTGAAGCTTTCTTT.